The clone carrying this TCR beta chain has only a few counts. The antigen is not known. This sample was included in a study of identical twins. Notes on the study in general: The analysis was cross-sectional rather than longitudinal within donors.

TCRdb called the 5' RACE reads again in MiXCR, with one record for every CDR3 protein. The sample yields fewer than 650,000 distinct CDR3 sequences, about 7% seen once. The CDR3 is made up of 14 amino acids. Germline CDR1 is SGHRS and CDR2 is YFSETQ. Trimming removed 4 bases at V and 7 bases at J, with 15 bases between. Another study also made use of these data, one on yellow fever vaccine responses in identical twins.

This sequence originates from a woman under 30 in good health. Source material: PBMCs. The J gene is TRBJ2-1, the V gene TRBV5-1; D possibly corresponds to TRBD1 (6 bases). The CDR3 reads CASSQAQGPNEQFF. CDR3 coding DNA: TGCGCCAGCAGCCAAGCACAGGGTCCGAATGAGCAGTTCTTC.